This T cell receptor (beta chain) appears in the sequencing data of a study of cytomegalovirus exposure and HLA in healthy donors. General observations from the study: Later analysis showed TCR association rates varying by HLA locus, highest for DRB1 and lowest for HLA-C.

Trimming removed 6 bases from V and 2 bases from J, with 16 bases in between. This CDR3 is built from 15 residues. The germline CDR1 and CDR2 sequences are MNHEY and SVGAGI. A remark on this clone: Its antigen is unknown.

With 60 Vbeta and 13 Jbeta primers, the PCR was carried out. Method: immunoSEQ multiplex PCR; TCRdb's copy keeps in-frame clones and lacks some. The data contain about 140,000 clones, roughly 79% of them singletons. The V and J genes are TRBV6-5 and TRBJ1-1, with a weak D call TRBD1 (5 bases). Sequenced input: PBMCs. The receptor was derived from a man aged 18 to 30 in good health and CMV-seronegative. CDR3 amino acids: CASRPWTTANTEAFF. CDR3 in DNA: TGTGCCAGCAGACCTTGGACGACAGCAAACACTGAAGCTTTCTTT.